This TCR beta chain was retrieved from a study of blood T cell repertoires in COVID-19. Study-wide background: Spain, Italy and the United States supplied samples that represented acute and convalescent COVID-19.

As originally analysed: Quantification of nucleated cells was approximated via reference gene primer amplification. The table came from immunoSEQ multiplex PCR; TCRdb's copy has only in-frame clones and leaves some out. Clone size and V and J calls were adopted from that table, with D and trimming inferred from the DNA. The sample contains just over 300,000 clones, around 91% of which appear only once. V was pared by 4 bases and J by 3 bases, with 15 bases between. Germline V gives CDR1 WSHSY, CDR2 SAAADI. The CDR3 totals 16 residues. Everyone who took part was 18 to 89 years old, and they came from about 25 US areas. Cohorts were determined from participant-reported clinical history.

The receptor was isolated from a woman aged 18-35 years with acute COVID-19. Sequenced material: PBMCs or T cells enriched from blood (not recorded which). The chain has TRBV10-2 and TRBJ1-4; D call uncertain. In nucleotides, the CDR3 is TGCGCCAGCAGTGCCCGGTCTCTAGAGGCTAATGAAAAACTGTTTTTT. Translated, it gives CASSARSLEANEKLFF.